These 28 T cell receptor beta chains originate from one sample sequenced in a study of a mutant IDH1 vaccine in newly diagnosed glioma. Data came from immunoSEQ multiplex PCR; TCRdb stores just in-frame clones and leaves some out. The data hold around 34,000 clones, with roughly 76% observed a single time. Time point specified: week 23, last vaccination. It was 300 ug of mutant IDH1 20-mer peptide that made up each vaccine dose, given with topical imiquimod. These TCRs' antigens remain unknown. Sample: PBMCs, taken from a glioma patient whose treatment included an IDH1 peptide vaccine. Receptors originate from a man aged 40-55 years with glioma.

The CDR3 spells CASSPRGRDTEAFF. The CDR3 DNA is TGTGCCAGCTCACCACGGGGAAGAGACACTGAAGCTTTCTTT. The V and J genes are TRBV18 and TRBJ1-1, with D unresolved. The V end was cut by 1 base, the J end by 3 bases, with 9 bases between. The germline CDR1 and CDR2 sequences are KGHSH and LQKENI. The CDR3 covers 14 residues. The variable domain in full, with the rest retrieved from reference TRBV18 and TRBJ1-1, is NAGVMQNPRHLVRRRGQEARLRCSPMKGHSHVYWYRQLPEEGLKFMVYLQKENIIDESGMPKERFSAEFPKEGPSILRIQQVVRGDSAAYFCASSPRGRDTEAFFGQGTRLTVV.

The V gene is TRBV6-5, the J gene TRBJ1-2; D gene uncertain. Trimming shortened V by 8 bases and J by 1 base, and 11 bases separated the two germline ends. CDR1 MNHEY and CDR2 SVGAGI come from the germline V gene. The CDR3 runs 13 residues. The CDR3 loop reads CASSWRVNYGYTF. The CDR3 coding sequence is TGTGCCAGCTCCTGGAGAGTTAACTATGGCTACACCTTC.

This sequence joins TRBV11-1 and TRBJ2-1; 9 nucleotides agree with TRBD2. The CDR3 length is 17 residues. V lost 2 bases, J lost 10 bases, and 15 bases stayed unmatched. The V gene's germline CDR1 is SGHAT and CDR2 FQDESV (reference sequence). The CDR3: CASSLYSRGRASEEQFF. The CDR3 DNA is TGTGCCAGCAGCTTATATTCGCGCGGGAGGGCCTCTGAAGAGCAGTTCTTC.

This CDR3 is CASSSTGTGSYNEQFF. CDR3 nucleotide sequence: TGTGCCAGCAGCTCGACCGGGACAGGCTCCTACAATGAGCAGTTCTTC. The V and J genes are TRBV7-8 and TRBJ2-1, with TRBD1 matching 8 bases. Germline-derived CDR1 and CDR2 are SGHVS and FQNEAQ. The CDR3 length is 16 residues. With V trimmed by 4 bases and J by 0 bases, 5 bases remained unmatched.

The rearrangement joins TRBV5-5 to TRBJ2-7; D ambiguous. CDR1 is SGHKS, CDR2 YYEKEE, per germline (reference sequence). The V and J ends lost 3 bases and 0 bases respectively, with 10 bases between them. The CDR3 totals 14 residues. CDR3 DNA sequence: TGTGCCAGCAGCTCCGGGCCCCTCTCCTACGAGCAGTACTTC. It encodes CASSSGPLSYEQYF.

The chain recombines TRBV11-2 with TRBJ2-4; D tentatively reads TRBD1 or TRBD2 (6 bases each). Trimming took off 4 bases at V and 1 base at J, with 17 bases between the two ends. The length of the CDR3 is 17 residues. CDR1 and CDR2 (germline): SGHAT, FQNNGV. CDR3 DNA sequence: TGTGCCAGCAGCTCCCTTGGCGGAGGGGGTGCCAAAAACATTCAGTACTTC. The encoded protein is CASSSLGGGGAKNIQYF.

V is TRBV21-1 and J is TRBJ1-1. TRBV21-1 has pseudogene status. This CDR3 has 16 residues. CDR3 DNA sequence: TGTGCCAGCAGCCCTCGACGACGGCGAAGGAACACTGAAGCTTTCTTT. This translates into CASSPRRRRRNTEAFF.

The rearrangement joins TRBV5-8 to TRBJ2-1, with TRBD2 matching 9 bases. V shed 5 bases and J 7 bases; nucleotides not matched to a gene: 19. CDR1 is SGHTS and CDR2 is YDEGEE in the germline V gene. The CDR3 covers 18 residues. The CDR3 protein is CASSFLYLSGRHRNEQFF. DNA for the CDR3: TGTGCCAGCAGTTTCTTGTATTTGAGCGGGAGGCATCGGAATGAGCAGTTCTTC.

V and J are TRBV11-2 and TRBJ1-6; 8 nucleotides align to TRBD1. The CDR3 has 16 residues. Germline V gene lookup returns CDR1 SGHAT and CDR2 FQNNGV. After removal of 5 bases from V and 10 bases from J, the junction contained 13 bases not matched to a gene. CDR3 in amino acids: CASSPARGREHSPLHF. In DNA form, the CDR3 reads TGTGCCAGCAGCCCCGCCAGGGGGCGGGAGCACTCACCCCTCCACTTT.

V and J are TRBV4-2 and TRBJ1-2; possible D gene TRBD1, 5 bases. V lost 4 bases, J lost 2 bases, and 11 bases lay in between. Germline lookup yields CDR1 LGHNA and CDR2 YNFKEQ. This CDR3 comprises 14 residues. CDR3 nucleotide sequence: TGTGCCAGCAGCCCCCTCGGGGGGAACTATGGCTACACCTTC. It yields the protein CASSPLGGNYGYTF.

The CDR3 reads CASYRGAGNTEAFF. The DNA for the CDR3 is TGTGCCAGCTACCGGGGGGCAGGGAACACTGAAGCTTTCTTT. The chain has TRBV7-8 and TRBJ1-1; D is perhaps TRBD1 (6 bases). There are 14 residues in the CDR3. Per germline, CDR1 SGHVS and CDR2 FQNEAQ. Trimming removed 8 bases from V and 1 base from J, with 14 bases in between. The full variable domain, in which reference TRBV7-8 and TRBJ1-1 provide the parts outside the CDR3, is GAGVSQSPRYKVAKRGQDVALRCDPISGHVSLFWYQQALGQGPEFLTYFQNEAQLDKSGLPSDRFFAERPEGSVSTLKIQRTQQEDSAVYLCASYRGAGNTEAFFGQGTRLTVV.

This clone is a singleton in its sample. The J gene is TRBJ1-5, the V gene TRBV18; no reliable D call. CDR1 KGHSH and CDR2 LQKENI come from the germline V gene. V lost 3 bases and J 9 bases, leaving 15 bases between the germline ends. CDR3 size: 14 residues. CDR3 bases: TGTGCCAGCTCACCCCGAGGAGAGGGAGGGCCCCAGCATTTT. Protein sequence: CASSPRGEGGPQHF. Looking up the rest from reference TRBV18 and TRBJ1-5 gives the full variable domain: NAGVMQNPRHLVRRRGQEARLRCSPMKGHSHVYWYRQLPEEGLKFMVYLQKENIIDESGMPKERFSAEFPKEGPSILRIQQVVRGDSAAYFCASSPRGEGGPQHFGDGTRLSIL.

J is TRBJ1-5 and V is TRBV19; TRBD1 is a possible D gene (6 bases). This CDR3 has 17 amino acids. The germline V gene has CDR1 LNHDA and CDR2 SQIVND (reference sequence). Trimming removed 1 base at V and 1 base at J, with 14 bases between. The DNA for the CDR3 is TGTGCCAGTAGTATAGTAGCAGGGGCGGGGAGCAATCAGCCCCAGCATTTT. This sequence encodes CASSIVAGAGSNQPQHF.

The chain links TRBV5-1 to TRBJ2-3; TRBD1 matches at 9 bases. V shed 1 base, J shed 0 bases, and the junction held 3 bases outside the gene matches. The V gene's germline CDR1 is SGHRS and CDR2 YFSETQ. The CDR3 loop spans 16 amino acids. CDR3 residues: CASSLRDRESTDTQYF. Written as DNA, the CDR3 is TGCGCCAGCAGCTTGAGGGACAGGGAAAGCACAGATACGCAGTATTTT.

The chain couples TRBV7-2 to TRBJ1-3; D is unresolved. The length of the CDR3 is 13 residues. CDR1 and CDR2 (germline): SGHTA, FQGNSA. V was pared by 5 bases and J by 5 bases, with 10 bases between. CDR3 DNA: TGTGCCAGCAGCCCGAACGGGAGAAACACCATATATTTT. This translates into CASSPNGRNTIYF.

The V gene is TRBV5-6, the J gene TRBJ1-4; D remains unclear. Germline CDR1 is SGHDT and CDR2 is YYEEEE. Trimming stripped 6 bases from V and 6 bases from J, with 18 bases between. The CDR3 loop spans 15 amino acids. CDR3 region: CASTVRFNSHEKLFF. CDR3 coding DNA: TGTGCCAGCACCGTCCGGTTTAACAGCCATGAAAAACTGTTTTTT. Drawing the rest from reference TRBV5-6 and TRBJ1-4, the complete variable domain is DAGVTQSPTHLIKTRGQQVTLRCSPKSGHDTVSWYQQALGQGPQFIFQYYEEEERQRGNFPDRFSGHQFPNYSSELNVNALLLGDSALYLCASTVRFNSHEKLFFGSGTQLSVL.

The rearrangement uses TRBV27 and TRBJ2-3; 11 positions match TRBD2. The CDR3 spans 14 residues. The ends lost 6 bases at V and 2 bases at J; junction bases unmatched: 1. The germline V gene has CDR1 MNHEY and CDR2 SMNVEV (reference sequence). The chain's CDR3 is CASRLAGVTDTQYF. Here the CDR3 DNA reads TGTGCCAGCAGACTAGCGGGAGTCACAGATACGCAGTATTTT.

The chain carries TRBV7-2 and TRBJ2-5; D may be TRBD2 (6 bases). The CDR3 is made up of 14 amino acids. Trimming removed 3 bases from V and 5 bases from J, with 13 bases in between. Germline CDR1 is SGHTA and CDR2 is FQGNSA. CDR3: CASSFFRAGETQYF. The CDR3 region has the DNA TGTGCCAGCAGCTTTTTCAGGGCGGGGGAGACCCAGTACTTC.

The chain links TRBV7-2 to TRBJ2-2, with no clear D. Looked up from germline, CDR1 is SGHTA and CDR2 is FQGNSA. With 1 base removed from V and 5 bases from J, the gap between germline ends came to 11 bases. There are 15 residues in the CDR3. The CDR3 DNA sequence: TGTGCCAGCAGCTTAGGACGGTTTTCTACCGGGGAGCTGTTTTTT. The encoded protein is CASSLGRFSTGELFF.

V usage is TRBV5-6 and J usage is TRBJ1-1; TRBD1 might be the D (5 bases). Trimming stripped 0 bases from V and 2 bases from J, with 14 bases between. Germline V lookup: CDR1 SGHDT, CDR2 YYEEEE. The CDR3 is 16 amino acids. The CDR3: CASSLGGVLSNTEAFF. CDR3 in DNA: TGTGCCAGCAGCTTGGGAGGGGTACTTTCAAACACTGAAGCTTTCTTT. The complete variable domain, with remaining parts taken from reference TRBV5-6 and TRBJ1-1, reads DAGVTQSPTHLIKTRGQQVTLRCSPKSGHDTVSWYQQALGQGPQFIFQYYEEEERQRGNFPDRFSGHQFPNYSSELNVNALLLGDSALYLCASSLGGVLSNTEAFFGQGTRLTVV.

The chain carries TRBV7-2 and TRBJ1-2; tentatively, D is TRBD1 (6 bases). Germline V gives CDR1 SGHTA, CDR2 FQGNSA. This CDR3 has 12 amino acids. V was cut by 3 bases and J by 8 bases, with 10 bases left in between. CDR3 in amino acids: CASSLAGAGYTF. CDR3 nucleotides: TGTGCCAGCAGCTTGGCGGGGGCGGGCTACACCTTC. Supplemented by reference TRBV7-2 and TRBJ1-2, the full variable domain reads GAGVSQSPSNKVTEKGKDVELRCDPISGHTALYWYRQSLGQGLEFLIYFQGNSAPDKSGLPSDRFSAERTGGSVSTLTIQRTQQEDSAVYLCASSLAGAGYTFGSGTRLTVV.

This clone turned up a few times. The chain has TRBV7-6 and TRBJ1-1, with D perhaps matching TRBD1 (6 bases). With 5 bases removed from V and 7 bases from J, the gap between germline ends came to 14 bases. This CDR3 is built from 13 residues. CDR1 is SGHVS and CDR2 is FNYEAQ in the germline V gene. CDR3 in amino acids: CASSLQGSGEAFF. DNA for the CDR3: TGTGCCAGCAGCCTACAGGGATCTGGTGAAGCTTTCTTT.

This rearrangement joins TRBV4-2 to TRBJ2-5, with D possibly being TRBD2 (5 bases). The CDR3 extends over 14 amino acids. V was cut by 3 bases and J by 4 bases, with 12 bases left in between. CDR1 and CDR2 from the germline V gene are LGHNA and YNFKEQ. DNA for the CDR3: TGTGCCAGCAGCCATGGCGGACTCTCAGAGACCCAGTACTTC. Protein: CASSHGGLSETQYF.

The rearrangement links TRBV30 to TRBJ2-7; 10 nucleotides agree with TRBD1. Trimming at V came to 3 bases and at J to 4 bases, leaving 6 bases not matched to a gene. CDR3 length: 14 amino acids. Per the germline V gene, CDR1 is GTSNPN and CDR2 is SVGIG (reference sequence). The CDR3 spells CAWSVTGGKYEQYF. CDR3 in DNA: TGTGCCTGGAGCGTGACAGGGGGCAAATACGAGCAGTACTTC.

The chain employs TRBV5-1 and TRBJ2-5; 8 bases fit TRBD2. The CDR3 contains 14 residues. Trimming removed 0 bases from V and 5 bases from J; junction bases left unmatched: 3. Germline loops: CDR1 SGHRS, CDR2 YFSETQ. CDR3 bases: TGCGCCAGCAGCTTGGACCCGGGAGGGGAGACCCAGTACTTC. The encoded protein is CASSLDPGGETQYF.

The V gene is TRBV4-2, the J gene TRBJ2-5; no clear D. The CDR3 covers 15 residues. Per germline, CDR1 LGHNA and CDR2 YNFKEQ. Trimming left V 0 bases short and J 4 bases short, with 12 bases between. CDR3 sequence reads: CASSQEGGQGETQYF. The DNA of the CDR3 is TGTGCCAGCAGCCAAGAGGGCGGCCAAGGAGAGACCCAGTACTTC.

V and J are TRBV9 and TRBJ2-1; 8 positions agree with TRBD2. With 0 bases clipped from V and 7 bases from J, the junction kept 3 bases outside the gene matches. CDR1 SGDLS and CDR2 YYNGEE come from the germline V gene. The CDR3 contains 14 residues. The CDR3 sequence is CASSVDIAGNEQFF. The DNA of the CDR3 is TGTGCCAGCAGCGTAGATATAGCGGGGAATGAGCAGTTCTTC.

This clone has just one count. DNA of the CDR3: TGCGCCAGCAGCTTAGCCAGGGGGTACAATGAGCAGTTCTTC. Residues: CASSLARGYNEQFF. V and J are TRBV5-1 and TRBJ2-1; 7 bases are a match to TRBD1. The CDR3 covers 14 residues. Germline CDR1 SGHRS, CDR2 YFSETQ. The V segment lost 2 bases and the J segment 4 bases; nucleotides outside the gene matches: 3.